A single sample gave rise to the 28 T cell receptor beta chains below, sequenced in a study of cytomegalovirus exposure and HLA in healthy donors. PCR was performed using 60 Vbeta and 13 Jbeta primers. The method was immunoSEQ multiplex PCR; TCRdb's version includes in-frame clones alone and lacks a portion of them. This table holds 81,000 or so clones, roughly 75% found once. What was sequenced was PBMCs. These receptors were obtained from a man in his sixties in good health and CMV-seronegative.

This clone occurred a few times. This chain links TRBV10-2 with TRBJ1-5, with D possibly being TRBD1 (6 bases). From germline, CDR1 is WSHSY and CDR2 SAAADI. V lost 3 bases to trimming and J lost 7 bases, with 10 bases between them. The CDR3 runs to 13 residues. CDR3 DNA sequence: TGCGCCAGCAGTGAACAGGGTGGGCAGCCCCAGCATTTT. Translation gives CASSEQGGQPQHF.

The J gene is TRBJ1-1, the V gene TRBV5-6; D not certain. Germline V CDR1 and CDR2: SGHDT, YYEEEE. V gave up 6 bases and J gave up 5 bases, with 11 bases separating them. CDR3 length: 12 amino acids. The CDR3 DNA follows: TGTGCCAGCATGTTCGGAGGTACTGAAGCTTTCTTT. Its protein product is CASMFGGTEAFF.

CDR3 sequence (DNA): TGTGCCAGCAGTGAAGTGACAGATAATTCACCCCTCCACTTT. As protein: CASSEVTDNSPLHF. V usage is TRBV2 and J usage is TRBJ1-6; a possible D gene is TRBD1 (5 bases). The length of the CDR3 is 14 residues. Germline CDR1 and CDR2: SNHLY and FYNNEI. The germline V and J ends were trimmed by 1 base and 5 bases, with 6 bases remaining between them.

The chain uses TRBV27 and TRBJ2-5; TRBD2 agrees at 8 bases. The J call may be in error: the DNA end matches TRBJ2-7 better. From germline, CDR1 is MNHEY and CDR2 SMNVEV (reference sequence). This CDR3 region has 14 residues. CDR3 protein: CASSLRRGDYEQYF. The CDR3 nucleotides are TGTGCCAGCAGTTTAAGGCGGGGGGATTACGAGCAGTACTTC.

This sequence joins TRBV5-1 and TRBJ2-6; 11 bases line up with TRBD1. With V trimmed by 0 bases and J by 2 bases, 1 base remained unmatched. CDR3 length: 17 amino acids. The germline CDR1 and CDR2 sequences are SGHRS and YFSETQ. CDR3 sequence: CASSLGDRGAGANVLTF. The CDR3 bases are TGCGCCAGCAGCTTGGGGGACAGGGGGGCTGGGGCCAACGTCCTGACTTTC.

Notes on this clone: Its ends do not fully match the called genes, so a read error is possible. The V and J genes are TRBV7-9 and TRBJ2-5, with TRBD2 identical over 7 bases. CDR3 length equals 14 residues. CDR1 SEHNR and CDR2 FQNEAQ come from the germline V gene (reference sequence). The CDR3 sequence: CSSSSHGGLETQYF. The CDR3 DNA sequence: TGTTCCAGCAGCTCCCACGGGGGGTTGGAGACCCAGTACTTC.

V is TRBV25-1 and J is TRBJ2-3; D unresolved. This CDR3 comprises 11 residues. Germline V gene sequence: CDR1 MGHDK, CDR2 SYGVNS. V was pared by 5 bases and J by 6 bases, with 6 bases between. CDR3 nucleotides: TGTGCCAGCAGTCCCCGGGATACGCAGTATTTT. The encoded protein is CASSPRDTQYF.

V gene TRBV11-2 combines with J gene TRBJ2-4; 7 nucleotides align to TRBD1. The CDR3 is made up of 18 amino acids. The germline V gene encodes CDR1 SGHAT and CDR2 FQNNGV. Losses at the gene ends were 5 bases for V and 0 bases for J; bases not matched to a gene: 13. The CDR3 DNA is TGTGCCAGCAGCAGGCCACGAGGGGGCAGTGAAGCCAAAAACATTCAGTACTTC. It translates to CASSRPRGGSEAKNIQYF. Full variable domain (missing parts from reference TRBV11-2 and TRBJ2-4): EAGVAQSPRYKIIEKRQSVAFWCNPISGHATLYWYQQILGQGPKLLIQFQNNGVVDDSQLPKDRFSAERLKGVDSTLKIQPAKLEDSAVYLCASSRPRGGSEAKNIQYFGAGTRLSVL.

CDR3 sequence reads: CASTIAGGLDEQFF. The CDR3 bases are TGTGCCAGCACCATAGCGGGGGGGCTCGATGAGCAGTTCTTC. This chain uses TRBV28 with TRBJ2-1; 11 bases agree with TRBD2. Germline lookup yields CDR1 MDHEN and CDR2 SYDVKM. The CDR3 is 14 residues long. J lost 8 bases, V lost 7 bases, and 7 bases had no gene match.

The sample holds one count of this clone. V usage is TRBV10-3 and J usage is TRBJ2-7; TRBD2 is a possible D gene (6 bases). From germline, CDR1 is ENHRY and CDR2 SYGVKD. V gave up 7 bases and J gave up 0 bases, with 13 bases separating them. This CDR3 is 14 amino acids long. CDR3 DNA: TGTGCCATCACTGCGGGGCCACGCTCCTACGAGCAGTACTTC. It translates to CAITAGPRSYEQYF.

The V call is TRBV5-5, the J call TRBJ1-1, with D unclear. Trimming took 0 bases from V and 8 from J, leaving 17 bases between them. The CDR3 has 15 amino acids. Germline V lookup: CDR1 SGHKS, CDR2 YYEKEE (reference sequence). The CDR3 region is CASSLVAGLKSEAFF. CDR3 nucleotide sequence: TGTGCCAGCAGCTTGGTGGCAGGATTGAAGTCGGAAGCTTTCTTT.

The chain combines TRBV21-1 with TRBJ2-1; TRBD2 reflects the table's D call only, with no check against the DNA. TRBV21-1 counts as a pseudogene. The CDR3 is 16 residues long. CDR3 DNA sequence: TGTGCCAGCAACGGACTAGCGGGTACCTCCTACAATGAGCAGTTCTTC. Translation: CASNGLAGTSYNEQFF.

J is TRBJ1-1 and V is TRBV30, with D uncertain. CDR1 GTSNPN and CDR2 SVGIG come from the germline V gene (reference sequence). The V end lost 5 bases, the J end lost 4 bases, and 8 bases lay between the germline ends. This CDR3 spans 11 amino acids. CDR3 sequence: CAWDRGTEAFF. In DNA form, the CDR3 reads TGTGCCTGGGACCGAGGCACTGAAGCTTTCTTT.

The genes are TRBV11-1 and TRBJ2-7; TRBD1 aligns across 9 bases. Trimming removed 1 base from V and 5 bases from J; junction bases left unmatched: 3. The CDR3 loop spans 14 amino acids. Germline CDR1 is SGHAT and CDR2 is FQDESV (reference sequence). CDR3 in DNA: TGTGCCAGCAGCTTAGTGGGGACAGGGAACGAGCAGTACTTC. Translation gives CASSLVGTGNEQYF.

This clone was observed a few times. This chain joins TRBV7-3 and TRBJ2-1; TRBD1 might be the D (9 bases). The germline V gene has CDR1 SGHTA and CDR2 FQGTGA. The CDR3 sequence is 15 residues long. Trimming removed 5 bases at V and 11 bases at J, with 22 bases between. Written as DNA, the CDR3 is TGTGCCAGCAGCCCCGGGGGGGGACAGGGCCTCCAGCAGTTCTTC. Amino acid sequence: CASSPGGGQGLQQFF.

The chain has TRBV5-1 and TRBJ2-7, with 7 nucleotides matching TRBD2. Germline V gene data show CDR1 as SGHRS and CDR2 as YFSETQ. With 4 bases clipped from V and 1 base from J, the junction kept 17 bases outside the gene matches. This CDR3 contains 18 residues. In nucleotides, the CDR3 is TGCGCCAGCAGCCCCGGGGGAGCGGGGTCTACTAGATCCTACGAGCAGTACTTC. The encoded protein is CASSPGGAGSTRSYEQYF.

The J gene is TRBJ2-7, the V gene TRBV10-3, with 9 bases fitting TRBD2. This CDR3 has 15 amino acids. Germline V CDR1 and CDR2: ENHRY, SYGVKD. The V and J ends lost 8 bases and 1 base, in that order; junction bases with no gene match: 9. The CDR3 sequence is CAIWEAGGQSYEQYF. In nucleotides, the CDR3 is TGTGCCATCTGGGAAGCGGGGGGCCAGTCCTACGAGCAGTACTTC.

The chain's CDR3 is CASRFRGDSPLHF. CDR3 DNA: TGTGCCAGCAGGTTTAGGGGCGATTCACCCCTCCACTTT. The chain has TRBV27 and TRBJ1-6, with a weak D call TRBD1 (5 bases). CDR3 length: 13 residues. Trimming removed 6 bases from V and 8 bases from J, with 11 bases in between. Germline loops: CDR1 MNHEY, CDR2 SMNVEV (reference sequence).

This clone has just a few counts. V usage is TRBV7-9 and J usage is TRBJ1-1; the D is unclear. The CDR3 has 12 amino acids. V gave up 5 bases and J gave up 5 bases, with 9 bases separating them. Germline loops: CDR1 SEHNR, CDR2 FQNEAQ (reference sequence). The CDR3 coding sequence is TGTGCCAGCAGCCCCGCGGGGACTGAAGCTTTCTTT. Encoded protein: CASSPAGTEAFF.

This rearrangement joins TRBV9 to TRBJ1-1; D uncertain. The germline V gene has CDR1 SGDLS and CDR2 YYNGEE. The CDR3 covers 15 residues. Trimming took off 3 bases at V and 0 bases at J, with 12 bases between the two ends. CDR3 nucleotides: TGTGCCAGCAGCGCATCACTGAGCATGAACACTGAAGCTTTCTTT. This encodes CASSASLSMNTEAFF. Full variable domain (remainder filled in from reference TRBV9 and TRBJ1-1): DSGVTQTPKHLITATGQRVTLRCSPRSGDLSVYWYQQSLDQGLQFLIQYYNGEERAKGNILERFSAQQFPDLHSELNLSSLELGDSALYFCASSASLSMNTEAFFGQGTRLTVV.

The genes are TRBV27 and TRBJ2-1; 11 bases align to TRBD2. The CDR3 spans 16 residues. Germline CDR1 is MNHEY and CDR2 is SMNVEV (reference sequence). Trimming at V came to 2 bases and at J to 6 bases, leaving 6 bases not matched to a gene. CDR3 DNA sequence: TGTGCCAGCAGTTTAATTTTAGCGGGGGGGCCCAATGAGCAGTTCTTC. This encodes CASSLILAGGPNEQFF.

V usage is TRBV5-6 and J usage is TRBJ2-1, with TRBD2 matching 7 bases. J was trimmed by 8 bases and V by 5 bases; bases with no gene match: 7. There are 13 residues in the CDR3. Germline loops: CDR1 SGHDT, CDR2 YYEEEE. CDR3 amino acids: CASSRGSGDEQFF. Here the CDR3 DNA reads TGTGCCAGCAGTCGGGGGAGCGGGGATGAGCAGTTCTTC.

This chain uses TRBV7-3 with TRBJ2-6; D may be TRBD2 (6 bases). The CDR3 spans 18 residues. V gave up 2 bases and J gave up 1 base, with 15 bases separating them. Germline V gene sequence: CDR1 SGHTA, CDR2 FQGTGA. The CDR3 nucleotides read TGTGCCAGCAGCTTATTCGCAGGGACTGTGTCTGGGGCCAACGTCCTGACTTTC. Its translation is CASSLFAGTVSGANVLTF.

This clone has more than one count but fewer than ten. The CDR3 DNA sequence: TGTGCCAGCAGTTACGGCCAACAGGGGAATCAGCCCCAGCATTTT. This encodes CASSYGQQGNQPQHF. The V call is TRBV6-8, the J call TRBJ1-5, with 7 positions matching TRBD1. With 2 bases clipped from V and 4 bases from J, the junction kept 5 bases outside the gene matches. The CDR3 consists of 15 residues. CDR1 and CDR2 from the germline V gene are MNHGY and SAAAGT.

There are a few counts of this clone. V and J are TRBV5-6 and TRBJ2-1; 9 nucleotides align to TRBD2. Germline V lookup: CDR1 SGHDT, CDR2 YYEEEE. The V gene end was trimmed by 0 bases and the J gene end by 3 bases; junction bases not matched to a gene: 4. This CDR3 contains 16 residues. CDR3 sequence (DNA): TGTGCCAGCAGCTTGGGGGCGGGGGGGTTCTACAATGAGCAGTTCTTC. Translation: CASSLGAGGFYNEQFF. The full variable domain, completed using reference TRBV5-6 and TRBJ2-1, is DAGVTQSPTHLIKTRGQQVTLRCSPKSGHDTVSWYQQALGQGPQFIFQYYEEEERQRGNFPDRFSGHQFPNYSSELNVNALLLGDSALYLCASSLGAGGFYNEQFFGPGTRLTVL.

This clone occurred a few times. The gene calls are TRBV6-5 and TRBJ1-2, with D uncertain. Germline lookup yields CDR1 MNHEY and CDR2 SVGAGI. The CDR3 has 11 residues. V lost 7 bases and J 7 bases, leaving 10 bases between the germline ends. This CDR3 is CASTSGGGYTF. The CDR3 bases are TGTGCCAGCACCTCAGGTGGTGGCTACACCTTC.

V is TRBV18 and J is TRBJ1-4, with TRBD1 matching 8 bases. Germline CDR1 and CDR2: KGHSH and LQKENI. J was trimmed by 8 bases and V by 6 bases; bases with no gene match: 17. The CDR3 runs to 17 residues. The CDR3 here is CASSQDLTGTGGEKLFF. The CDR3 bases are TGTGCCAGCTCGCAAGATTTGACCGGGACAGGAGGCGAAAAACTGTTTTTT.

This chain joins TRBV7-2 and TRBJ2-5; D may be TRBD2 (7 bases). Germline CDR1 is SGHTA and CDR2 is FQGNSA. CDR3 size: 13 residues. V dropped 3 bases and J dropped 5 bases, with 10 bases sitting between them. The CDR3 region is CASSFGGAETQYF. CDR3 in DNA: TGTGCCAGCAGCTTTGGGGGGGCGGAGACCCAGTACTTC. The variable domain in full, with the rest retrieved from reference TRBV7-2 and TRBJ2-5, is GAGVSQSPSNKVTEKGKDVELRCDPISGHTALYWYRQSLGQGLEFLIYFQGNSAPDKSGLPSDRFSAERTGGSVSTLTIQRTQQEDSAVYLCASSFGGAETQYFGPGTRLLVL.